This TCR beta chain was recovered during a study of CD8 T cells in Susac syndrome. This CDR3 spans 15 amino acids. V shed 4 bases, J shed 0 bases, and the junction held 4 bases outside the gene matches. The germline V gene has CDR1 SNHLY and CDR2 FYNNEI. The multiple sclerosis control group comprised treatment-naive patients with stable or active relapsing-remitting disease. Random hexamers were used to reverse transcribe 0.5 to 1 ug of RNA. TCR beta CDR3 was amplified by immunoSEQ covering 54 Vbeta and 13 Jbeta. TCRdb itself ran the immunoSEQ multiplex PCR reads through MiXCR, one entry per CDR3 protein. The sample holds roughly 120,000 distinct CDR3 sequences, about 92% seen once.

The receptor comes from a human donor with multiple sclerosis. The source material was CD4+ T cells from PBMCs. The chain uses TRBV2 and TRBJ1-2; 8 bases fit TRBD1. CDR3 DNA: TGTGCCAGCAGTGTCACAGGGGGATCTAACTATGGCTACACCTTC. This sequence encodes CASSVTGGSNYGYTF. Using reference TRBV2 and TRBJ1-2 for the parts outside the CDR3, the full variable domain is EPEVTQTPSHQVTQMGQEVILRCVPISNHLYFYWYRQILGQKVEFLVSFYNNEISEKSEIFDDQFSVERPDGSNFTLKIRSTKLEDSAMYFCASSVTGGSNYGYTFGSGTRLTVV.